The clone carrying this T cell receptor beta chain was found a few times. Its antigen remains unidentified. The record originates from a study of T-cell memory formation after mild COVID-19. About the study: Clusters of TCRs were largely donor specific. Broader study findings: Some responding clones appeared in pre-infection memory, suggesting cross-reactive memory joined.

There are 14 residues in the CDR3. Trimming stripped 4 bases from V and 2 bases from J, with 11 bases between. From germline, CDR1 is LGHNA and CDR2 YNFKEQ. TCR alpha and TCR beta cDNA libraries carrying sample barcodes and UMIs were produced by 5'RACE using constant-segment primers. TCRdb redid the calling of the 5' RACE reads with MiXCR, one entry per CDR3 protein. This sample yields roughly 380,000 distinct CDR3 sequences, of which approximately 29% are seen a single time; about 13% belongs to the top ten. V and J are TRBV4-2 and TRBJ1-2; D is perhaps TRBD1 (6 bases). Sequencing was done on a sample of PBMCs or a T cell subset sorted from them (not recorded which). This TCR was recovered from an adult woman who had mild COVID-19 (a few samples of this study predate the infection). Cell type and time point are not known. The CDR3 DNA is TGTGCCAGCAGCCCTGGACAGAAAAACTATGGCTACACCTTC. Protein sequence: CASSPGQKNYGYTF.